Below, 3 T cell receptor beta chains from the same sample are listed, as sequenced in a study of control samples from healthy donors and cancer patients. Data came from immunoSEQ multiplex PCR; TCRdb stores just in-frame clones and leaves some out. Among 150,000 to 200,000 clones listed, 90% to 95% were seen once. Sequencing was done on a sample of blood. These receptors were collected from a man aged 18-30 years in good health.

The rearrangement joins TRBV7-8 to TRBJ1-2; TRBD1 matches 8 bases. The germline gives CDR1 SGHVS, CDR2 FQNEAQ. J was trimmed by 4 bases and V by 5 bases; bases with no gene match: 9. The CDR3 covers 15 residues. CDR3 bases: TGTGCCAGCAGCAACTGGATGGACAGGGCCTATGGCTACACCTTC. This gives the protein CASSNWMDRAYGYTF.

This sequence joins TRBV18 and TRBJ2-7; D possibly corresponds to TRBD2 (6 bases). Trimming took 3 bases from V and 5 from J, leaving 23 bases between them. The germline V gene has CDR1 KGHSH and CDR2 LQKENI. CDR3 length equals 17 residues. CDR3 nucleotides: TGTGCCAGCTCACCGACGCCGGGACTCCAGTTAAGAGACGAGCAGTACTTC. Encoded protein: CASSPTPGLQLRDEQYF.

The chain carries TRBV5-4 and TRBJ1-2; unclear D gene. The V and J ends lost 1 base and 1 base respectively, with 8 bases between them. CDR3 length: 14 amino acids. CDR1 SGHNT and CDR2 YYREEE come from the germline V gene (reference sequence). The CDR3 nucleotides are TGTGCCAGCAGCTTGCAGAAGCTTAACTATGGCTACACCTTC. Amino acid sequence: CASSLQKLNYGYTF.